This TCR beta chain was sequenced in a study of cytomegalovirus exposure and HLA in healthy donors. Study outcomes and limitations: Reportedly, TCR beta sequences accurately predicted HLA-A and HLA-B alleles in most subjects. Rare sequences made up most TCRs, while some public TCRs were found in many donors. Listed as cytomegalovirus-associated were 170 or so TCR beta chains.

60 Vbeta and 13 Jbeta primers were used in PCR. Only in-frame clones appear in the TCRdb table, and some are missing; sequencing was by immunoSEQ multiplex PCR. The data hold 150,000 to 200,000 clones, with more than 75% observed a single time. In regard to this clone: Its antigen remains unknown.

The CDR3 contains 13 residues. V was pared by 3 bases and J by 4 bases, with 1 base of the junction left unmatched. Germline CDR1 and CDR2: KGHSH and LQKENI. Material: PBMCs. This rearrangement joins TRBV18 to TRBJ2-3, with TRBD1 identical over 7 bases. The sequence derives from a male donor in good health and CMV-seronegative. The CDR3 region has the DNA TGTGCCAGCTCACCGCAGGGGGCAGATACGCAGTATTTT. Its protein product is CASSPQGADTQYF.